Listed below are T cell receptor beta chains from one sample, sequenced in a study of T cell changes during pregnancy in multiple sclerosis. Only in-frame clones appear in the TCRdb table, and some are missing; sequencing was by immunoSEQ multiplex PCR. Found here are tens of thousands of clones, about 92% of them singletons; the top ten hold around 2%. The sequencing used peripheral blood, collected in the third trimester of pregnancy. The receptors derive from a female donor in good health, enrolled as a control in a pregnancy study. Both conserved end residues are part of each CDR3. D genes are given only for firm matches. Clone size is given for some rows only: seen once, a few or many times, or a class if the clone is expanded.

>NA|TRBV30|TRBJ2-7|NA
TGTGCCTGGAGTGTACGCCTAGCGCGTTACGAGCAGTACTTC
CAWSVRLARYEQYF
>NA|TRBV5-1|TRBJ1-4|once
TGCGCCAGCAGCTCGGGACTGGCGGAGGAAAAACTGTTTTTT
CASSSGLAEEKLFF
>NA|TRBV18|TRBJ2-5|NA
TGTGCCAGCTCACCATCGCTGACGGGAAGGGTGACCCAGTACTTC
CASSPSLTGRVTQYF
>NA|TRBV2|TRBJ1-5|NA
TGTGCCAGCAGTGACCCAGGCAATCAGCCCCAGCATTTT
CASSDPGNQPQHF
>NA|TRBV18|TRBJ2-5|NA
TGTGCCAGCTCACCAAACGGAGGGGCCCAAGAGACCCAGTACTTC
CASSPNGGAQETQYF
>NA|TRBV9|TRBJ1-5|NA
TGTGCCAGCAGCGTCAATACTCGGCAGCCCCAGCATTTT
CASSVNTRQPQHF
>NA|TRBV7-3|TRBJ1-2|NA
TGTGCCAGCAGCTTTGACAGGAACACTGGCTACACCTTC
CASSFDRNTGYTF
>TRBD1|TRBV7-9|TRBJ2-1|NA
TGTGCCAGCAGCACCCAGGGACAGGGGCAGTTCTTC
CASSTQGQGQFF
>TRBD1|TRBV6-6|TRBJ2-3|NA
TGTGCCAGCATCCAGAGGGGGACAGGGGACGCAGATACGCAGTATTTT
CASIQRGTGDADTQYF
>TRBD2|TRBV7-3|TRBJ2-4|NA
TGTGCCAGCAGCTTAGGCCCCGCTAGCGGGAGGGGGATTCAGTACTTC
CASSLGPASGRGIQYF
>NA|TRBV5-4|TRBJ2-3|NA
TGTGCCAGCAGCCTACGTACTACTAGCAGCACAGATACGCAGTATTTT
CASSLRTTSSTDTQYF
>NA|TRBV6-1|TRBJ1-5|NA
TGTGCCAGCAGTACCCTCGGGGTATCGCCCCAGCATTTT
CASSTLGVSPQHF
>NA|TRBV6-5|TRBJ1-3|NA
TGTGCCAGCAGTTCTTATGACACGCTCGGAAACACCATATATTTT
CASSSYDTLGNTIYF
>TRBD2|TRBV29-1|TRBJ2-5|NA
TGCAGCGTTGGGTTGGCGGCAGCGGGACACTTC
CSVGLAAAGHF
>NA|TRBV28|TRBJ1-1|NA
TGTGCCAGCGGCGCCTTGGGACCAAGCAGGGGATATACTGAAGCTTTCTTT
CASGALGPSRGYTEAFF
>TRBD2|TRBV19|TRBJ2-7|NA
TGTGCCAGTCGTGGGACTAGGGGAACCGCCGAGCAGTACTTC
CASRGTRGTAEQYF
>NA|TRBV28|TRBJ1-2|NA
TGTGCCAGCAGGCCTACCACGTTTAACTATGGCTACACCTTC
CASRPTTFNYGYTF
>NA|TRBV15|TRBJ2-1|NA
TGTGCCACCAGAGGCGGGACCTACAATGAGCAGTTCTTC
CATRGGTYNEQFF